This T cell receptor beta chain was observed in a study of cytomegalovirus exposure and HLA in healthy donors. Study-wide points: Upon later analysis, HLA-associated TCR beta chains proved more clonally expanded than other, equally common chains. There were several of the most significant clusters that appeared linked to common viral pathogens in a later analysis. Reportedly, TCR beta sequences accurately predicted HLA-A and HLA-B alleles in most subjects.

Trimming left V 8 bases short and J 4 bases short, with 11 bases between. CDR1 MDHEN and CDR2 SYDVKM come from the germline V gene. The length of the CDR3 is 12 residues. The study ran its PCR with 60 Vbeta and 13 Jbeta primers. Only in-frame clones appear in the TCRdb table, and some are missing; sequencing was by immunoSEQ multiplex PCR. The sample includes roughly 130,000 clones, around 79% of them seen just once. Remarks on this clone: Its antigen remains unknown.

The sequenced material came from PBMCs. The source of this sequence is a woman aged 40 to 49 in good health and CMV-seropositive. The chain carries TRBV28 and TRBJ2-5, with a weak D call TRBD1 (6 bases). CDR3 region: CASHRAGETQYF. The CDR3 nucleotides read TGTGCCAGCCACAGGGCTGGAGAGACCCAGTACTTC.